The 24 T cell receptor beta chains in this list originate from one sample, sequenced in a study of cytomegalovirus exposure and HLA in healthy donors. 13 Jbeta primers and 60 Vbeta primers were used for the PCR. Sequencing used immunoSEQ multiplex PCR; TCRdb keeps in-frame clones, though not all of them. The table has about 140,000 clones, roughly three quarters seen once. Sequencing was done on a sample of PBMCs. The receptors stem from a woman aged 25 to 39 in good health and CMV-seronegative.

Comment on this clone: This sample also contains other DNA sequences that code for the same CDR3. This chain links TRBV5-1 with TRBJ1-4; no definite D call. Germline V gene data show CDR1 as SGHRS and CDR2 as YFSETQ. The CDR3 has 14 residues. V was pared by 0 bases and J by 5 bases, with 8 bases between. CDR3 protein: CASSLDGGNEKLFF. Here the CDR3 DNA reads TGCGCCAGCAGCTTGGACGGAGGCAATGAAAAACTGTTTTTT.

Concerning this clone itself: The junction shows a germline mismatch at one end, possibly a read error. This specimen includes other DNA sequences encoding the same CDR3. The V call is TRBV6-6, the J call TRBJ2-5; D perhaps matches TRBD1 (6 bases). This CDR3 spans 15 amino acids. Germline assignment: CDR1 MNHNY and CDR2 SVGAGI (reference sequence). This CDR3 is CASSYEARGGETQYF. For the CDR3, the DNA is TGTGCTAGCAGTTACGAGGCCAGGGGCGGTGAGACCCAGTACTTC.

The genes are TRBV5-1 and TRBJ2-1, with 7 bases that match TRBD2. The germline gives CDR1 SGHRS, CDR2 YFSETQ. V dropped 4 bases and J dropped 1; count of bases not matched to a gene: 5. This CDR3 has 15 residues. Written as DNA, the CDR3 is TGCGCCAGCAGCGCGGGACTATATTCCTACAATGAGCAGTTCTTC. This codes for CASSAGLYSYNEQFF.

The count of this clone is one. The V call is TRBV5-1, the J call TRBJ1-3; tentatively, D is TRBD1 (5 bases). The CDR3 totals 14 residues. Trimming took 2 bases from V and 0 from J, leaving 6 bases between them. Germline lookup yields CDR1 SGHRS and CDR2 YFSETQ. CDR3 residues: CASSFDSSGNTIYF. In DNA, the CDR3 is TGCGCCAGCAGCTTCGACAGCTCTGGAAACACCATATATTTT.

This chain connects TRBV18 to TRBJ2-7; a weak D match, TRBD2 (5 bases). Trimming pared 3 bases from V and 5 bases from J, leaving 14 bases between. The CDR3 extends over 14 amino acids. The germline gives CDR1 KGHSH, CDR2 LQKENI. For the CDR3, the DNA is TGTGCCAGCTCACCGACGGGGATTGGCGACGAGCAGTACTTC. Its protein is CASSPTGIGDEQYF.

This clone was recorded a few times. The chain couples TRBV5-1 to TRBJ1-6, with D unclear. Trimming pared 0 bases from V and 10 bases from J, leaving 14 bases between. CDR1 and CDR2 from the germline V gene are SGHRS and YFSETQ. The CDR3 covers 15 residues. The DNA of the CDR3 is TGCGCCAGCAGCTTGGAGTCCACAGATCAATCACCCCTCCACTTT. Amino acids: CASSLESTDQSPLHF.

The rearrangement uses TRBV5-4 and TRBJ2-7, with 9 bases matching TRBD1. CDR1 and CDR2 (germline): SGHNT, YYREEE (reference sequence). The CDR3 has 14 residues. Trimming took 5 bases from V and 6 from J; bases not matched to a gene: 9. The CDR3 DNA reads as TGTGCCAGCAGTTGGTACAGGGGGCGTGGCGAGCAGTACTTC. Translated: CASSWYRGRGEQYF.

This clone was observed a handful of times. The chain recombines TRBV6-1 with TRBJ2-7; D gene uncertain. The length of the CDR3 is 13 residues. V lost 6 bases and J 6 bases, leaving 15 bases between the germline ends. The germline CDR1 and CDR2 sequences are MNHNS and SASEGT. This chain's CDR3 is CASSISLVGEQYV. CDR3 in DNA: TGTGCCAGCAGCATAAGCCTGGTGGGCGAGCAGTACGTC.

This clone was found once. The chain uses TRBV6-7 and TRBJ2-7; 10 nucleotides line up with TRBD1. TRBV6-7 is an ORF, and what it does is uncertain. The CDR3 is 13 residues long. The J segment lost 11 bases and the V segment lost 3 bases, leaving 7 bases of the junction unmatched. CDR3 amino acids: CASSYSGQGGKYV. CDR3 coding DNA: TGTGCCAGCAGTTATTCCGGACAGGGGGGGAAGTACGTC.

This clone was found a few times. The chain recombines TRBV6-1 with TRBJ1-1, with a weak D call TRBD1 (6 bases). This CDR3 is 14 amino acids long. Germline V lookup: CDR1 MNHNS, CDR2 SASEGT. V gave up 8 bases and J gave up 0 bases, with 13 bases separating them. The DNA for the CDR3 is TGTGCCAGCGCCCGGGACACGATGAACACTGAAGCTTTCTTT. Translation: CASARDTMNTEAFF.

The chain couples TRBV2 to TRBJ2-5; maybe TRBD1 (7 bases). The V gene's germline CDR1 is SNHLY and CDR2 FYNNEI. The germline V and J ends were trimmed by 6 bases and 5 bases, with 16 bases remaining between them. The CDR3 runs 14 residues. The CDR3, as DNA: TGTGCCAGCAGAGAGGGGGCGGGATCGGAGACCCAGTACTTC. Its protein is CASREGAGSETQYF.

V is TRBV2 and J is TRBJ2-7; the match to TRBD1 covers 7 bases. CDR3 size: 14 residues. Germline trimming cut 7 bases from V and 3 bases from J; bases unmatched to any gene: 9. Germline lookup yields CDR1 SNHLY and CDR2 FYNNEI. As DNA, the CDR3 is TGTGCCAGCAAGATCCGGGACAGCCGCTACGAGCAGTACGTC. It encodes CASKIRDSRYEQYV.

V and J are TRBV18 and TRBJ2-7; 9 positions match TRBD2. The CDR3 is 14 amino acids. Germline values: CDR1 KGHSH, CDR2 LQKENI. V shed 5 bases and J 1 base; nucleotides not matched to a gene: 3. The CDR3 nucleotides read TGTGCCAGCTCATCGACTAGCGGTTCCTACGAGCAGTACTTC. Encoded protein: CASSSTSGSYEQYF.

The V and J genes are TRBV5-1 and TRBJ2-1, with D unresolved. Trimming pared 4 bases from V and 9 bases from J, leaving 11 bases between. The germline gives CDR1 SGHRS, CDR2 YFSETQ. The CDR3 spans 12 residues. CDR3 region: CASSQTACEQFF. The CDR3 region has the DNA TGCGCCAGCAGCCAAACAGCCTGTGAGCAGTTCTTC.

The rearrangement links TRBV14 to TRBJ2-7; D not certain. Trimming cost V 4 bases and J 0 bases, with 10 bases left between them. There are 14 residues in the CDR3. Germline CDR1 reads SGHDN; CDR2 reads FVKESK. Written as DNA, the CDR3 is TGTGCCAGCAGCCGGTTAGAGATCTCCTACGAGCAGTACTTC. Amino acid sequence: CASSRLEISYEQYF.

CDR3 sequence (DNA): TGTGCCAGCAGCCCCGGACAGGGAGGTTCACCCCTCCACTTT. This codes for CASSPGQGGSPLHF. The genes are TRBV9 and TRBJ1-6; TRBD1 agrees at 8 bases. Germline CDR1 is SGDLS and CDR2 is YYNGEE. V gave up 4 bases and J gave up 9 bases; unmatched junction bases: 6. This CDR3 comprises 14 residues.

The V call is TRBV28, the J call TRBJ2-7, with 8 positions matching TRBD1. The CDR3 runs 14 residues. V was clipped by 5 bases and J by 7 bases; unmatched bases: 10. Germline V gives CDR1 MDHEN, CDR2 SYDVKM. CDR3: CASSPGQAPGEQYV. CDR3 coding DNA: TGTGCCAGCAGTCCGGGACAGGCCCCTGGGGAGCAGTACGTC.

The CDR3 bases are TGCGCCAGCAGCCCGGACGGGGGGGATCAGCCCCAGCATTTT. Residues: CASSPDGGDQPQHF. The rearrangement uses TRBV5-1 and TRBJ1-5; possibly TRBD1 for D (5 bases). The length of the CDR3 is 14 residues. CDR1 is SGHRS, CDR2 YFSETQ, per germline. V lost 4 bases, J lost 5 bases, and 13 bases lay in between. Full variable domain (outside the CDR3, taken from reference TRBV5-1 and TRBJ1-5): KAGVTQTPRYLIKTRGQQVTLSCSPISGHRSVSWYQQTPGQGLQFLFEYFSETQRNKGNFPGRFSGRQFSNSRSEMNVSTLELGDSALYLCASSPDGGDQPQHFGDGTRLSIL.

This chain joins TRBV7-6 and TRBJ1-5, with 8 bases matching TRBD1. The CDR3 spans 17 residues. Germline CDR1 SGHVS, CDR2 FNYEAQ. The trim removed 5 bases at V and 0 bases at J, leaving 9 bases unmatched. This chain's CDR3 is CASSLDRVGYSNQPQHF. The CDR3 region has the DNA TGTGCCAGCAGCCTGGACAGGGTGGGTTATAGCAATCAGCCCCAGCATTTT. Supplemented by reference TRBV7-6 and TRBJ1-5, the full variable domain reads GAGVSQSPRYKVTKRGQDVALRCDPISGHVSLYWYRQALGQGPEFLTYFNYEAQQDKSGLPNDRFSAERPEGSISTLTIQRTEQRDSAMYRCASSLDRVGYSNQPQHFGDGTRLSIL.

The chain carries TRBV28 and TRBJ1-1, with 7 bases identical to TRBD1. Germline assignment: CDR1 MDHEN and CDR2 SYDVKM. V was clipped by 6 bases and J by 4 bases; unmatched bases: 14. This CDR3 contains 16 residues. The CDR3 bases are TGTGCCAGCAGCCAGGGCCTACAGGGGCGGGGCACTGAAGCTTTCTTT. It encodes CASSQGLQGRGTEAFF.

The sample holds a few counts of this clone. This chain links TRBV7-2 with TRBJ2-3; 11 nucleotides agree with TRBD2. The junction had 7 bases not matched to a gene; V was cut back by 5 bases and J by 0 bases. The CDR3 contains 17 residues. The V gene's germline CDR1 is SGHTA and CDR2 FQGNSA. CDR3 DNA sequence: TGTGCCAGCAGCACAGGGACTAGCGGATTAAGCACAGATACGCAGTATTTT. Translation: CASSTGTSGLSTDTQYF.

This chain connects TRBV7-3 to TRBJ2-5, with 10 bases aligning to TRBD2. This CDR3 contains 16 residues. In germline, CDR1 is SGHTA, CDR2 FQGTGA. V was clipped by 0 bases and J by 4 bases; unmatched bases: 5. The CDR3 bases are TGTGCCAGCAGCTTAACTGGACTAGCGGTGGTAGAGACCCAGTACTTC. Translating it yields CASSLTGLAVVETQYF.

This chain connects TRBV30 to TRBJ2-7; maybe TRBD2 (7 bases). Germline V lookup: CDR1 GTSNPN, CDR2 SVGIG (reference sequence). The CDR3 length is 15 residues. The V end was cut by 1 base, the J end by 3 bases, with 16 bases between. The CDR3 DNA reads as TGTGCCTGGAGTGGGGGGGGTAAAGGGGGCTACGAGCAGTACTTC. This encodes CAWSGGGKGGYEQYF.

The chain links TRBV30 to TRBJ2-1; D might be TRBD2 (5 bases). Trimming pared 4 bases from V and 5 bases from J, leaving 15 bases between. Germline V gives CDR1 GTSNPN, CDR2 SVGIG (reference sequence). The CDR3 runs to 14 residues. The CDR3 is CAWTSWELHNEQFF. The CDR3 DNA is TGTGCCTGGACCTCCTGGGAGTTACACAATGAGCAGTTCTTC.